Each of the 6 T cell receptor beta chains below was sequenced from the same sample in a study of blood T cell repertoires in COVID-19. Some clones are missing from TCRdb's copy, which holds only in-frame ones; the method was immunoSEQ multiplex PCR. This table has a few hundred thousand clones, 70% to 90% appearing once. The source material was PBMCs or T cells enriched from blood (not recorded which). Receptors were obtained from a man under 40 who had recovered from COVID-19.

V and J are TRBV30 and TRBJ1-1; D is uncertain. This CDR3 spans 13 amino acids. CDR1 and CDR2 from the germline V gene are GTSNPN and SVGIG (reference sequence). Trimming stripped 4 bases from V and 4 bases from J, with 13 bases between. CDR3 in amino acids: CAWTKGRGTEAFF. In DNA, the CDR3 is TGTGCCTGGACTAAAGGTCGGGGCACTGAAGCTTTCTTT.

The chain carries TRBV5-1 and TRBJ2-3; D is undetermined. Germline V gene lookup returns CDR1 SGHRS and CDR2 YFSETQ. The V and J ends lost 5 bases and 2 bases respectively, with 12 bases between them. This CDR3 is built from 14 residues. CDR3 protein: CASSSLGTTDTQYF. In DNA form, the CDR3 reads TGCGCCAGCAGTTCCCTGGGCACCACAGATACGCAGTATTTT.

As for this clone: Other DNA sequences within the sample encode an identical CDR3. The J gene is TRBJ1-1, the V gene TRBV6-6; TRBD1 agrees at 9 bases. The CDR3 extends over 16 amino acids. CDR1 and CDR2 (germline): MNHNY, SVGAGI (reference sequence). The V gene end was trimmed by 5 bases and the J gene end by 2 bases; junction bases not matched to a gene: 9. In DNA, the CDR3 is TGTGCCAGCAGTCATCCCGGGACAGGGCCAAACACTGAAGCTTTCTTT. Translating gives CASSHPGTGPNTEAFF.

The J gene is TRBJ1-1, the V gene TRBV18; 9 nucleotides match TRBD1. The CDR3 is 16 residues long. V was clipped by 2 bases and J by 1 base; unmatched bases: 5. Germline CDR1 KGHSH, CDR2 LQKENI. The CDR3, as DNA: TGTGCCAGCTCACCAGGGACAGGGAGGACGAACACTGAAGCTTTCTTT. The encoded protein is CASSPGTGRTNTEAFF.

In the case of this clone: The sample has other DNA sequences that encode this CDR3 too. This chain uses TRBV2 with TRBJ1-1; 8 positions match TRBD1. Germline V gene sequence: CDR1 SNHLY, CDR2 FYNNEI. This CDR3 spans 15 amino acids. The trim removed 4 bases at V and 3 bases at J, leaving 7 bases unmatched. The CDR3 loop is CASSGDRLSDTEAFF. Here the CDR3 DNA reads TGTGCCAGCAGTGGGGACAGGTTATCGGACACTGAAGCTTTCTTT. The full variable domain, completed using reference TRBV2 and TRBJ1-1, is EPEVTQTPSHQVTQMGQEVILRCVPISNHLYFYWYRQILGQKVEFLVSFYNNEISEKSEIFDDQFSVERPDGSNFTLKIRSTKLEDSAMYFCASSGDRLSDTEAFFGQGTRLTVV.

The rearrangement links TRBV5-8 to TRBJ1-6; TRBD1 is a possible D gene (5 bases). Trimming took off 5 bases at V and 8 bases at J, with 11 bases between the two ends. In germline, CDR1 is SGHTS, CDR2 YDEGEE. The CDR3 totals 13 residues. The CDR3 loop reads CASSRQKDSPLHF. The CDR3 bases are TGTGCCAGCAGTCGACAGAAGGATTCACCCCTCCACTTT.